This T cell receptor (beta chain) is from a study of post-analysis software for immune sequencing data. For the study at large: Relapsing-remitting, secondary progressive and progressive-relapsing forms of multiple sclerosis all featured among disease courses.

The authors incorporated unique molecular identifiers into the TCR beta cDNA libraries. Between roughly 0.95 and 10 million T cells gave rise to 500,000 to 600,000 cDNA molecules. TCRdb analysed the PCR reads with MiXCR anew, one entry per CDR3 protein. The table shows about 770,000 distinct CDR3 sequences, with around 46% occurring only once. On this clonotype: Antigen specificity is unknown.

Whole-study results and caveats: There were several TRBV segments more frequent in patients than controls, and TRBV5-6, TRBV5-1 and TRBV20-1 were among them. F measure showed strong co-clustering of same-batch samples. Controls' normalized Chao1 diversity significantly exceeded that of multiple sclerosis patients.

Trimming removed 5 bases at V and 10 bases at J, with 12 bases between. The CDR3 is 13 residues long. In germline, CDR1 is PRHDT, CDR2 FYEKMQ (reference sequence). This receptor was taken from a girl aged 5 to 17 with multiple sclerosis. The J gene is TRBJ1-6, the V gene TRBV13; TRBD1 might be the D (6 bases). Sample: blood. CDR3 residues: CASSRGHQSPLHF. The CDR3 nucleotides are TGTGCCAGCAGCAGGGGACATCAATCACCCCTCCACTTT.